Below, 28 T cell receptor beta chains from the same sample are listed, as sequenced in a study of control samples from healthy donors and cancer patients (dated by TCRdb to about 2020). Libraries were built with the immunoSEQ multiplex PCR assay. TCRdb holds this immuneACCESS table with in-frame rearrangements only. Some clones are missing; in checked studies, unresolved V genes explain under half, and the rest has no known cause. Counted in this sample were fewer than 120,000 clones; approximately 88% of them appeared once. 3.7% of the sample is taken by the ten largest. The sample was PBMCs. The receptors come from a woman aged 60-70 years with lung cancer.

The chain carries TRBV28 and TRBJ2-6; D remains ambiguous. The CDR3 has 14 amino acids. Deletions cut 7 bases from V and 0 bases from J, with 7 bases between. The germline gives CDR1 MDHEN, CDR2 SYDVKM. CDR3 sequence: CASNRISGANVLTF. CDR3 nucleotides: TGTGCCAGCAATCGGATCTCTGGGGCCAACGTCCTGACTTTC. The entire variable domain, with the rest obtained from reference TRBV28 and TRBJ2-6, is as follows: DVKVTQSSRYLVKRTGEKVFLECVQDMDHENMFWYRQDPGLGLRLIYFSYDVKMKEKGDIPEGYSVSREKKERFSLILESASTNQTSMYLCASNRISGANVLTFGAGSRLTVL.

The chain joins TRBV6-5 to TRBJ1-3; D is perhaps TRBD1 (5 bases). The CDR3 contains 15 residues. Deletions cut 8 bases from V and 4 bases from J, with 18 bases between. The germline gives CDR1 MNHEY, CDR2 SVGAGI. The CDR3 sequence is CASGPTPGFGNTIYF. CDR3 bases: TGTGCCAGCGGCCCCACGCCAGGGTTCGGAAACACCATATATTTT.

A word on this clone: At one boundary the junction diverges from the germline segment, which might be a read error. The chain links TRBV12-5 to TRBJ1-4; a possible D gene is TRBD1 (5 bases). CDR3 size: 20 residues. Germline CDR1 reads LGHNT; CDR2 reads FRNRAP. The CDR3 DNA sequence: TGTGCTAGTGGTCTAACGTTGGGGCAAGGAGCCCCTATCGCTAACGAAAAACTGTTTTTT. Translation gives CASGLTLGQGAPIANEKLFF.

The chain couples TRBV18 to TRBJ2-7; a weak D match, TRBD1 (6 bases). Germline-derived CDR1 and CDR2 are KGHSH and LQKENI. With 5 bases removed from V and 2 bases from J, the gap between germline ends came to 16 bases. The CDR3 runs 15 residues. As DNA, the CDR3 is TGTGCCAGCTCAACAGGGCCCCTTTGGGCCTACGAGCAGTACTTC. It translates to CASSTGPLWAYEQYF.

This chain joins TRBV9 and TRBJ1-2, with D tentatively TRBD1 (5 bases). Trimming stripped 0 bases from V and 4 bases from J, with 13 bases between. The CDR3 is made up of 15 amino acids. CDR1 and CDR2 (germline): SGDLS, YYNGEE. CDR3 sequence: CASSVDMGESYGYTF. The DNA of the CDR3 is TGTGCCAGCAGCGTAGATATGGGGGAAAGCTATGGCTACACCTTC.

The chain has TRBV27 and TRBJ2-3, with 10 bases matching TRBD2. CDR1 is MNHEY and CDR2 is SMNVEV in the germline V gene (reference sequence). V gave up 3 bases and J gave up 3 bases; unmatched junction bases: 6. The length of the CDR3 is 16 residues. In DNA form, the CDR3 reads TGTGCCAGCAGTTTCCTAGCGGGAGTTGGGACAGATACGCAGTATTTT. Protein: CASSFLAGVGTDTQYF.

The chain recombines TRBV4-3 with TRBJ1-2; a weak D match, TRBD1 (5 bases). The germline V and J ends were trimmed by 4 bases and 8 bases, with 23 bases remaining between them. Germline V CDR1 and CDR2: LGHNA, YSLEER. This CDR3 has 16 amino acids. This CDR3 is CASSPKGRGPARGYTF. CDR3 nucleotide sequence: TGCGCCAGCAGCCCCAAAGGAAGGGGCCCGGCGCGGGGCTACACCTTC.

The gene calls are TRBV4-3 and TRBJ2-3; D is perhaps TRBD2 (5 bases). In germline, CDR1 is LGHNA, CDR2 YSLEER. Trimming took 0 bases from V and 7 from J, leaving 20 bases between them. The length of the CDR3 is 17 residues. The chain's CDR3 is CASSQDREAPAVNTQYF. The CDR3 coding sequence is TGCGCCAGCAGCCAAGATCGGGAAGCCCCTGCGGTCAATACGCAGTATTTT.

This clone was observed a single time. The V gene is TRBV6-5, the J gene TRBJ1-4; D may be TRBD1 (5 bases). Trimming left V 6 bases short and J 2 bases short, with 10 bases between. CDR1 MNHEY and CDR2 SVGAGI come from the germline V gene. The CDR3 is 14 amino acids. CDR3 residues: CASRTGRTNEKLFF. The CDR3 nucleotides are TGTGCCAGCAGAACGGGACGGACTAATGAAAAACTGTTTTTT.

V is TRBV6-5 and J is TRBJ1-4; D is possibly TRBD1 (6 bases). The CDR3 has 13 amino acids. The germline V and J ends were trimmed by 4 bases and 8 bases, with 11 bases remaining between them. Germline assignment: CDR1 MNHEY and CDR2 SVGAGI. CDR3 coding DNA: TGTGCCAGCAGTTCAGGGGCTAGGGAAAAACTGTTTTTT. As protein: CASSSGAREKLFF.

CDR3 in amino acids: CASSQGPALGANVLTF. The DNA for the CDR3 is TGTGCCAGCAGCCAGGGCCCCGCGTTGGGGGCCAACGTCCTGACTTTC. The chain recombines TRBV14 with TRBJ2-6; D uncertain. Trimming took off 3 bases at V and 4 bases at J, with 13 bases between the two ends. The germline V gene encodes CDR1 SGHDN and CDR2 FVKESK. The CDR3 runs to 16 residues. The entire variable domain, with the rest obtained from reference TRBV14 and TRBJ2-6, is as follows: EAGVTQFPSHSVIEKGQTVTLRCDPISGHDNLYWYRRVMGKEIKFLLHFVKESKQDESGMPNNRFLAERTGGTYSTLKVQPAELEDSGVYFCASSQGPALGANVLTFGAGSRLTVL.

The table lists this clone with a few counts. The chain couples TRBV18 to TRBJ1-5; D gene ambiguous. Trimming took off 2 bases at V and 3 bases at J, with 11 bases between the two ends. The germline V gene has CDR1 KGHSH and CDR2 LQKENI. The CDR3 runs 15 residues. CDR3 DNA: TGTGCCAGCTCACCAATGGGCGGGGTCAATCAGCCCCAGCATTTT. Its protein is CASSPMGGVNQPQHF.

This chain joins TRBV6-1 and TRBJ2-7; a weak D match, TRBD1 (5 bases). This CDR3 is 12 amino acids long. With 3 bases removed from V and 6 bases from J, the gap between germline ends came to 9 bases. Germline CDR1 is MNHNS and CDR2 is SASEGT. DNA of the CDR3: TGTGCCAGCAGTGAGCAGGGTTTCGAGCAGTACTTC. It codes for CASSEQGFEQYF.

V is TRBV10-3 and J is TRBJ1-1; the D gene is possibly TRBD1 (6 bases). V lost 10 bases, J lost 1 base, and 13 bases lay in between. The CDR3 is 13 amino acids. The germline gives CDR1 ENHRY, CDR2 SYGVKD. CDR3 sequence reads: CASNRDPNTEAFF. CDR3 in DNA: TGTGCCAGCAACAGGGATCCGAACACTGAAGCTTTCTTT.

The V call is TRBV2, the J call TRBJ1-6; 10 positions match TRBD1. Per the germline V gene, CDR1 is SNHLY and CDR2 is FYNNEI. This CDR3 has 16 residues. V lost 5 bases to trimming and J lost 13 bases; unmatched junction nucleotides: 14. As DNA, the CDR3 is TGTGCCAGCAGTAAAACTCTAGACAGGGGGCAATCCCCCCTCCACTTT. This sequence encodes CASSKTLDRGQSPLHF.

V is TRBV7-6 and J is TRBJ2-3; no firm D call. Trimming took 3 bases from V and 0 from J, leaving 13 bases between them. The CDR3 totals 16 residues. The germline V gene has CDR1 SGHVS and CDR2 FNYEAQ. The CDR3 DNA reads as TGTGCCAGCAGCTTTCAAGCAGCGATTAGCACAGATACGCAGTATTTT. This encodes CASSFQAAISTDTQYF.

This clone was observed a single time. The chain uses TRBV7-9 and TRBJ2-5; weak D call: TRBD2 (6 bases). The CDR3 has 16 amino acids. V lost 5 bases, J lost 1 base, and 17 bases lay in between. Germline CDR1 and CDR2: SEHNR and FQNEAQ (reference sequence). The CDR3 here is CASSPLGSGPQETQYF. The CDR3 region has the DNA TGTGCCAGCAGCCCCCTCGGGAGCGGGCCCCAAGAGACCCAGTACTTC. The full variable domain, with the rest looked up from reference TRBV7-9 and TRBJ2-5, is DTGVSQNPRHKITKRGQNVTFRCDPISEHNRLYWYRQTLGQGPEFLTYFQNEAQLEKSRLLSDRFSAERPKGSFSTLEIQRTEQGDSAMYLCASSPLGSGPQETQYFGPGTRLLVL.

The chain carries TRBV6-6 and TRBJ2-7, with TRBD1 matching 7 bases. Germline assignment: CDR1 MNHNY and CDR2 SVGAGI (reference sequence). The CDR3 contains 14 residues. Trimming at V came to 4 bases and at J to 5 bases, leaving 8 bases not matched to a gene. DNA for the CDR3: TGTGCCAGCAGTTCCGACAGGGACGATCACGAGCAGTACTTC. Its translation: CASSSDRDDHEQYF.

The chain is built from TRBV19 and TRBJ1-2, with 7 nucleotides matching TRBD1. The CDR3 is 17 amino acids. V lost 4 bases and J lost 1; bases outside the gene matches: 12. Germline CDR1 reads LNHDA; CDR2 reads SQIVND (reference sequence). CDR3 sequence reads: CASSTPQGVGDNYGYTF. The DNA of the CDR3 is TGTGCCAGTAGTACCCCTCAGGGGGTTGGCGATAACTATGGCTACACCTTC.

A single count supports this clone. The genes are TRBV19 and TRBJ1-1; 9 bases line up with TRBD1. Germline values: CDR1 LNHDA, CDR2 SQIVND (reference sequence). The CDR3 totals 15 residues. Trimming took 5 bases from V and 1 from J; bases not matched to a gene: 5. CDR3 sequence reads: CASSGSDRGNTEAFF. The CDR3 DNA is TGTGCCAGTAGTGGGTCGGACAGGGGGAACACTGAAGCTTTCTTT.

The CDR3 DNA follows: TGTGCCAGCAGGACCACGACCTCCGCCGGGGGAGGGTATGGCTACACCTTC. This sequence encodes CASRTTTSAGGGYGYTF. The J gene is TRBJ1-2, the V gene TRBV28, with a possible D match to TRBD1 (5 bases). The CDR3 has 17 residues. The V end lost 6 bases, the J end lost 5 bases, and 25 bases lay between the germline ends. CDR1 and CDR2 (germline): MDHEN, SYDVKM.

This chain joins TRBV5-6 and TRBJ2-7, with 10 bases that match TRBD1. Germline V gives CDR1 SGHDT, CDR2 YYEEEE. Germline trimming cut 5 bases from V and 3 bases from J; bases unmatched to any gene: 14. The CDR3 covers 17 residues. CDR3 loop: CASRRAYRDRGSYEQYF. CDR3 sequence (DNA): TGTGCCAGCAGAAGAGCTTACCGGGACAGGGGAAGCTACGAGCAGTACTTC. Using reference TRBV5-6 and TRBJ2-7 for the parts outside the CDR3, the full variable domain is DAGVTQSPTHLIKTRGQQVTLRCSPKSGHDTVSWYQQALGQGPQFIFQYYEEEERQRGNFPDRFSGHQFPNYSSELNVNALLLGDSALYLCASRRAYRDRGSYEQYFGPGTRLTVT.

The chain couples TRBV3-1 (or the pseudogene TRBV3-2) to TRBJ1-3; D is uncertain. The CDR3 has 17 residues. Germline CDR1 LGHDT, CDR2 YNNKEL (reference sequence). The V and J ends lost 2 bases and 3 bases respectively, with 17 bases between them. The CDR3 nucleotides are TGTGCCAGCAGCCAAAATTGGGGAGGAGGGCTTGGAAACACCATATATTTT. Translation gives CASSQNWGGGLGNTIYF.

The chain recombines TRBV14 with TRBJ2-1; 7 bases fit TRBD2. CDR1 SGHDN and CDR2 FVKESK come from the germline V gene. The CDR3 runs to 14 residues. Germline trimming cut 1 base from V and 5 bases from J; bases unmatched to any gene: 2. The CDR3 loop is CASSQGDYNNEQFF. As DNA, the CDR3 is TGTGCCAGCAGCCAAGGGGACTACAACAATGAGCAGTTCTTC.

The chain is built from TRBV2 and TRBJ2-1, with 8 bases aligning to TRBD2. Germline CDR1 is SNHLY and CDR2 is FYNNEI. This CDR3 spans 15 amino acids. V shed 5 bases and J 6 bases; nucleotides not matched to a gene: 9. The CDR3 bases are TGTGCCAGCAGTTTAGAGCGGGAGAGTGGCAATGAGCAGTTCTTC. This translates into CASSLERESGNEQFF.

Regarding this clone: Other nucleotide sequences in the sample specify the same CDR3. The chain combines TRBV30 with TRBJ1-4; D not certain. The germline V gene has CDR1 GTSNPN and CDR2 SVGIG (reference sequence). Between the trimmed V and J ends, which lost 4 bases and 0 bases, there was a span of 9 bases. CDR3 length: 14 amino acids. For the CDR3, the DNA is TGTGCCTGGAACCGGGGATCAACTAATGAAAAACTGTTTTTT. It is translated as CAWNRGSTNEKLFF.

The chain is built from TRBV19 and TRBJ1-2, with 12 bases lining up with TRBD1. This CDR3 is built from 17 residues. Germline V gene data show CDR1 as LNHDA and CDR2 as SQIVND (reference sequence). The V gene end was trimmed by 5 bases and the J gene end by 4 bases; junction bases not matched to a gene: 11. CDR3 protein: CASSYTGTGGAGYGYTF. CDR3 bases: TGTGCCAGTAGTTATACCGGGACAGGGGGCGCAGGCTATGGCTACACCTTC.

CDR3 sequence reads: CASRVEGRRNEQFF. In DNA, the CDR3 is TGTGCCAGCAGGGTAGAAGGTCGTCGCAATGAGCAGTTCTTC. The chain recombines TRBV2 with TRBJ2-1; D remains unclear. This CDR3 comprises 14 residues. Germline V gene lookup returns CDR1 SNHLY and CDR2 FYNNEI. Trimming shortened V by 6 bases and J by 6 bases, and 15 bases separated the two germline ends. Full variable domain (remainder filled in from reference TRBV2 and TRBJ2-1): EPEVTQTPSHQVTQMGQEVILRCVPISNHLYFYWYRQILGQKVEFLVSFYNNEISEKSEIFDDQFSVERPDGSNFTLKIRSTKLEDSAMYFCASRVEGRRNEQFFGPGTRLTVL.